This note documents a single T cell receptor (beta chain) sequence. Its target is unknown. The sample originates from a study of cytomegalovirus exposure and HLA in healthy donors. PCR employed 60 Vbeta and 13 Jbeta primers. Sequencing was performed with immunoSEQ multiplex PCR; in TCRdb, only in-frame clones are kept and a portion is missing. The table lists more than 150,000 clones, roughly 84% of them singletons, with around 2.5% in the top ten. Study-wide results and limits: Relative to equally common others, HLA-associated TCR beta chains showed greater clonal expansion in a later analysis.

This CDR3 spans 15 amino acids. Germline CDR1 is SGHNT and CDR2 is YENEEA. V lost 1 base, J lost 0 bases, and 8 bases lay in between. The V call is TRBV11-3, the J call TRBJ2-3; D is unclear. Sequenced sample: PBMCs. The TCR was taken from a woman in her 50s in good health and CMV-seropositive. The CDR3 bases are TGTGCCAGCAGCTTAGGCGGCGGCAGCACAGATACGCAGTATTTT. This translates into CASSLGGGSTDTQYF.